The sample holds a few counts of the clone carrying this TCR beta chain. What it recognizes is unknown. The source of the sample is a study of T cell repertoires in cytomegalovirus infection. Looking at the study overall: Recently identified HLA-C-restricted and well-studied HLA-B-restricted CMV epitopes were used. Public TCR beta signatures were indicative of both CMV infection and a matching HLA type. The study's findings and limits: The ex vivo response was dominated by HLA-C-restricted CMV-specific TCR beta clonotypes. Cumulated frequencies of public TCR beta families served to identify carriers of CMV plus the relevant HLA.

TCRdb re-called the reads with MiXCR, one entry per CDR3 protein. The sample carries about 570,000 distinct CDR3 sequences, 35% to 50% recorded once. The receptor's source is a human donor in good health (CMV status not recorded). Some clones in this sample may be carry-over from other donors' samples. Sequencing was performed on cultured PBMCs, taken from culture after CMV antigen stimulation.

CDR3 residues: CASSIPDGNTGELFF. The CDR3 nucleotides are TGTGCCAGCAGCATTCCGGACGGGAACACCGGGGAGCTGTTTTTT. The chain employs TRBV7-2 and TRBJ2-2; D is ambiguous. The V and J ends lost 5 bases and 1 base respectively, with 11 bases between them. The CDR3 consists of 15 residues. Germline V lookup: CDR1 SGHTA, CDR2 FQGNSA.